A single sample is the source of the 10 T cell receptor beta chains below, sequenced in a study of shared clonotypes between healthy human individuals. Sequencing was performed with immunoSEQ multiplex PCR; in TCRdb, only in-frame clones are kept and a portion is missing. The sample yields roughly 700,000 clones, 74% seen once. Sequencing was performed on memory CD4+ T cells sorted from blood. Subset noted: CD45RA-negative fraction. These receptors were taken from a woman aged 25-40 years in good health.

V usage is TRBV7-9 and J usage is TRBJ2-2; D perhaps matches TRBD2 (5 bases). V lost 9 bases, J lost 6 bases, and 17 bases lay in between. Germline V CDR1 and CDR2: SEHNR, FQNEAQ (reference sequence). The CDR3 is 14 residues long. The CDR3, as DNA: TGTGCCAGTGGCGTAGGGAGTCTGGCCGGGGAGCTGTTTTTT. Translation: CASGVGSLAGELFF.

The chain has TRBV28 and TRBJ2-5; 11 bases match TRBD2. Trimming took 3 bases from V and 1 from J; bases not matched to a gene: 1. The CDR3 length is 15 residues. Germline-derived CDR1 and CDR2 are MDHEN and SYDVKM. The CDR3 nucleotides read TGTGCCAGCAGTTTGACTAGCGGGGTCCAAGAGACCCAGTACTTC. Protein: CASSLTSGVQETQYF.

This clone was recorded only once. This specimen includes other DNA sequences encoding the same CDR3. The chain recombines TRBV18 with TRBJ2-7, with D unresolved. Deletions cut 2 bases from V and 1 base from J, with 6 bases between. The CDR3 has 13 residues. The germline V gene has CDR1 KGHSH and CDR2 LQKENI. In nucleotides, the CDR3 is TGTGCCAGCTCACCAGCGGCTTCCTACGAGCAGTACTTC. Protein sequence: CASSPAASYEQYF.

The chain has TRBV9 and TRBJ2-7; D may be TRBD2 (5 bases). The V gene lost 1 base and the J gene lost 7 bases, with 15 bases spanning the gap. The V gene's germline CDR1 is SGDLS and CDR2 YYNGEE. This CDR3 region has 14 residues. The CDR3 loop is CASSVPPTGGEQYF. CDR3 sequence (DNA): TGTGCCAGCAGCGTACCACCGACTGGCGGGGAGCAGTACTTC.

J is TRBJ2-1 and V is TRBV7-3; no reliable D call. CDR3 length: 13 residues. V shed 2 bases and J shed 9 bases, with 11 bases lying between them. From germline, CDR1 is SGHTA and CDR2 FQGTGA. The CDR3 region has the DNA TGTGCCAGCAGCTTAGAATTTTTAAGTGAGCAGTTCTTC. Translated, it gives CASSLEFLSEQFF.

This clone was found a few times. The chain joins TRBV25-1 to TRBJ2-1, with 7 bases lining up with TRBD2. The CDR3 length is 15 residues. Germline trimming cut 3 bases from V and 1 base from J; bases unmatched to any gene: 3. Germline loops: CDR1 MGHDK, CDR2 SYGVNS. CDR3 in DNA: TGTGCCAGCAGTGAGGGCGGGAGTTCCTACAATGAGCAGTTCTTC. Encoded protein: CASSEGGSSYNEQFF.

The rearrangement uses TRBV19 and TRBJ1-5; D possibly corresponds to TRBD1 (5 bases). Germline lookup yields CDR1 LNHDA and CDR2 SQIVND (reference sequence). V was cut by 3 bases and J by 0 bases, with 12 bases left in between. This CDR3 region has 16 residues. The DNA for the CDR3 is TGTGCCAGTAGTATTGGGAGGGGCCGTAGCAATCAGCCCCAGCATTTT. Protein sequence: CASSIGRGRSNQPQHF.

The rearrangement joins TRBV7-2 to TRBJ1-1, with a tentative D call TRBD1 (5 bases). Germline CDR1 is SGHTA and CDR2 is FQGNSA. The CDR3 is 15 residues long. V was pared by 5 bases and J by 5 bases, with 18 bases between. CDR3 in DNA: TGTGCCAGCAGCGCGCCCCGGGGCGTGGGTACTGAAGCTTTCTTT. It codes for CASSAPRGVGTEAFF.

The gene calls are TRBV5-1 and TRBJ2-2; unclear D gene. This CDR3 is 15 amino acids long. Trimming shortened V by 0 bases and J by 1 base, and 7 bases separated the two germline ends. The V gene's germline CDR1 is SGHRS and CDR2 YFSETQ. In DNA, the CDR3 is TGCGCCAGCAGCTTGGCACAGCGGAACACCGGGGAGCTGTTTTTT. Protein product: CASSLAQRNTGELFF.

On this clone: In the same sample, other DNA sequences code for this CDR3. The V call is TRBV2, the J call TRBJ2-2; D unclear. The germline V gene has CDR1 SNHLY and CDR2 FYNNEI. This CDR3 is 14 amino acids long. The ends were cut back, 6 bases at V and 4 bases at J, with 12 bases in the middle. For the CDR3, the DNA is TGTGCCAGCAGCCCTTTAGTAAGCACCGGGGAGCTGTTTTTT. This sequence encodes CASSPLVSTGELFF.